This passage covers 18 T cell receptor beta chains from one sample sequenced in a study of regulatory and conventional T cells in RAG deficiency. Generated by immunoSEQ multiplex PCR, the TCRdb table keeps only in-frame clones and is missing some. The sample records 30,000 to 35,000 clones, more than 80% being singletons. This sample also belongs to another study, concerning regulatory T cells. That work states: Primers: 52 TRBV forward and 13 TRBJ reverse.

Sequencing was carried out using CD8+ T cells sorted from blood. These TCRs come from a human donor in good health.

V gene TRBV13 combines with J gene TRBJ1-1, with a weak D call TRBD1 (6 bases). The CDR3 has 12 amino acids. The germline V gene has CDR1 PRHDT and CDR2 FYEKMQ (reference sequence). The V and J ends lost 11 bases and 0 bases respectively, with 10 bases between them. This chain's CDR3 is CAPKGVNTEAFF. CDR3 in DNA: TGTGCCCCCAAGGGGGTGAACACTGAAGCTTTCTTT.

The chain recombines TRBV19 with TRBJ2-2; the D is unclear. The CDR3 is 11 amino acids. Germline loops: CDR1 LNHDA, CDR2 SQIVND (reference sequence). The V end was cut by 3 bases, the J end by 7 bases, with 3 bases between. The CDR3 is CASSMGGELFF. The CDR3 DNA sequence: TGTGCCAGTAGTATGGGCGGGGAGCTGTTTTTT.

The V call is TRBV5-8, the J call TRBJ1-1, with unresolved D. The CDR3 sequence is 15 residues long. Trimming pared 4 bases from V and 1 base from J, leaving 14 bases between. From germline, CDR1 is SGHTS and CDR2 YDEGEE. CDR3: CASSPRFDWNTEAFF. CDR3 sequence (DNA): TGTGCCAGCAGCCCTAGATTTGATTGGAACACTGAAGCTTTCTTT. Drawing the rest from reference TRBV5-8 and TRBJ1-1, the complete variable domain is EAGVTQSPTHLIKTRGQQATLRCSPISGHTSVYWYQQALGLGLQFLLWYDEGEERNRGNFPPRFSGRQFPNYSSELNVNALELEDSALYLCASSPRFDWNTEAFFGQGTRLTVV.

The chain combines TRBV28 with TRBJ2-1, with D unresolved. The CDR3 extends over 17 amino acids. V lost 2 bases to trimming and J lost 0 bases, with 14 bases between them. The germline V gene has CDR1 MDHEN and CDR2 SYDVKM. CDR3 in DNA: TGTGCCAGCAGTTTAGACACCAGGTCGAGCTCCTACAATGAGCAGTTCTTC. Translated, it gives CASSLDTRSSSYNEQFF.

The chain joins TRBV11-2 to TRBJ2-1; D gene ambiguous. The CDR3 is 14 residues long. The germline CDR1 and CDR2 sequences are SGHAT and FQNNGV. V shed 2 bases and J shed 5 bases, with 10 bases lying between them. The CDR3 sequence is CASSLRGEDNEQFF. The CDR3, as DNA: TGTGCCAGCAGCTTACGAGGCGAGGACAATGAGCAGTTCTTC.

The rearrangement uses TRBV7-6 and TRBJ2-4; D could derive from TRBD1 or TRBD2 (6 bases each). V gave up 7 bases and J gave up 7 bases, with 20 bases separating them. The CDR3 is 15 residues long. Per the germline V gene, CDR1 is SGHVS and CDR2 is FNYEAQ. CDR3 in DNA: TGTGCCAGCACCAAGGGGGGTGACGGGGATAACATTCAGTACTTC. Residues: CASTKGGDGDNIQYF.

The chain is built from TRBV13 and TRBJ2-7, with D perhaps TRBD1 (6 bases). Trimming stripped 0 bases from V and 3 bases from J, with 9 bases between. The CDR3 is 14 residues long. Germline V gene sequence: CDR1 PRHDT, CDR2 FYEKMQ (reference sequence). CDR3 region: CASSLGGQRYEQYF. Here the CDR3 DNA reads TGTGCCAGCAGCTTAGGGGGACAACGCTACGAGCAGTACTTC.

V and J are TRBV28 and TRBJ2-2, with D unresolved. CDR1 is MDHEN, CDR2 SYDVKM, per germline. V was clipped by 2 bases and J by 5 bases, with 6 bases between them. This CDR3 region has 13 residues. The CDR3 is CASSLRRTGELFF. CDR3 nucleotide sequence: TGTGCCAGCAGTTTAAGGAGAACCGGGGAGCTGTTTTTT. The whole variable domain, filled in from reference TRBV28 and TRBJ2-2, reads DVKVTQSSRYLVKRTGEKVFLECVQDMDHENMFWYRQDPGLGLRLIYFSYDVKMKEKGDIPEGYSVSREKKERFSLILESASTNQTSMYLCASSLRRTGELFFGEGSRLTVL.

The V and J genes are TRBV4-1 and TRBJ1-1, with D possibly being TRBD1 (6 bases). This CDR3 region has 18 residues. The germline CDR1 and CDR2 sequences are MGHRA and YSYEKL. Trimming shortened V by 2 bases and J by 0 bases, and 19 bases separated the two germline ends. This CDR3 is CASSQPLGTYNMNTEAFF. In DNA form, the CDR3 reads TGCGCCAGCAGCCAACCCCTAGGGACATATAACATGAACACTGAAGCTTTCTTT.

The chain has TRBV9 and TRBJ2-5; D is perhaps TRBD2 (5 bases). Trimming left V 3 bases short and J 7 bases short, with 10 bases between. Germline-derived CDR1 and CDR2 are SGDLS and YYNGEE. The CDR3 has 12 amino acids. The CDR3 DNA is TGTGCCAGCAGCGGTAAAGAGGGGACCCAGTACTTC. Its protein product is CASSGKEGTQYF.

This chain connects TRBV10-3 to TRBJ2-2; D call uncertain. The V and J ends lost 0 bases and 0 bases respectively, with 11 bases between them. The germline gives CDR1 ENHRY, CDR2 SYGVKD. The CDR3 runs to 17 residues. CDR3 nucleotides: TGTGCCATCAGTGAGTCGGGTAGGGCAGCGAACACCGGGGAGCTGTTTTTT. It codes for CAISESGRAANTGELFF.

This chain uses TRBV5-6 with TRBJ2-7; possible D gene TRBD1, 6 bases. This CDR3 spans 15 amino acids. CDR1 is SGHDT and CDR2 is YYEEEE in the germline V gene. V was shortened by 2 bases and J by 3 bases, with 15 bases between the two germline ends. The CDR3 is CASSFLGQGNYEQYF. CDR3 sequence (DNA): TGTGCCAGCAGCTTTTTGGGGCAGGGGAACTACGAGCAGTACTTC. Filled out from reference TRBV5-6 and TRBJ2-7, the complete variable domain reads DAGVTQSPTHLIKTRGQQVTLRCSPKSGHDTVSWYQQALGQGPQFIFQYYEEEERQRGNFPDRFSGHQFPNYSSELNVNALLLGDSALYLCASSFLGQGNYEQYFGPGTRLTVT.

This sequence joins TRBV7-9 and TRBJ2-7, with 8 bases matching TRBD1. The CDR3 covers 15 residues. With V trimmed by 4 bases and J by 4 bases, 9 bases remained unmatched. In germline, CDR1 is SEHNR, CDR2 FQNEAQ (reference sequence). This chain's CDR3 is CASSSPRTGQYEQYF. CDR3 in DNA: TGTGCCAGCAGCTCCCCCCGGACAGGGCAGTACGAGCAGTACTTC.

This clone was counted once. The chain couples TRBV6-1 to TRBJ2-7, with a tentative D call TRBD2 (5 bases). V shed 6 bases and J shed 2 bases, with 14 bases lying between them. The CDR3 contains 14 residues. Germline lookup yields CDR1 MNHNS and CDR2 SASEGT. The DNA of the CDR3 is TGTGCCAGCAGGCCGCTACGGGGAGCCTACGAGCAGTACTTC. Translation: CASRPLRGAYEQYF.

V and J are TRBV5-6 and TRBJ2-1; D is ambiguous. The CDR3 spans 14 residues. Germline V gene sequence: CDR1 SGHDT, CDR2 YYEEEE. Trimming stripped 2 bases from V and 6 bases from J, with 12 bases between. DNA of the CDR3: TGTGCCAGCAGCTTCTCCCTTTATCCCAATGAGCAGTTCTTC. This codes for CASSFSLYPNEQFF. The whole variable domain, filled in from reference TRBV5-6 and TRBJ2-1, reads DAGVTQSPTHLIKTRGQQVTLRCSPKSGHDTVSWYQQALGQGPQFIFQYYEEEERQRGNFPDRFSGHQFPNYSSELNVNALLLGDSALYLCASSFSLYPNEQFFGPGTRLTVL.

This chain links TRBV5-1 with TRBJ2-1; the D gene is possibly TRBD2 (6 bases). Germline V gene lookup returns CDR1 SGHRS and CDR2 YFSETQ. V dropped 0 bases and J dropped 5 bases, with 15 bases sitting between them. The CDR3 length is 16 residues. The CDR3 coding sequence is TGCGCCAGCAGCTTGGGGGCGTCTAGCGCTCACAATGAGCAGTTCTTC. Its translation: CASSLGASSAHNEQFF.

V is TRBV9 and J is TRBJ2-6; 10 nucleotides align to TRBD1. There are 17 residues in the CDR3. V lost 4 bases, J lost 3 bases, and 7 bases stayed unmatched. Germline CDR1 reads SGDLS; CDR2 reads YYNGEE. The CDR3 protein is CASSPRTGGSGANVLTF. The CDR3 region has the DNA TGTGCCAGCAGCCCAAGGACAGGGGGAAGTGGGGCCAACGTCCTGACTTTC.

Only one count was recorded for this clone. This rearrangement joins TRBV6-1 to TRBJ2-2; D remains ambiguous. CDR3 length: 11 amino acids. Trimming took off 8 bases at V and 7 bases at J, with 8 bases between the two ends. Germline loops: CDR1 MNHNS, CDR2 SASEGT. This chain's CDR3 is CASFDGGELFF. The CDR3 region has the DNA TGTGCCAGCTTCGACGGCGGGGAGCTGTTTTTT.